The following is a T cell receptor (beta chain) sequence with its context. Its antigen is unidentified. This sample stems from a study of graft-versus-host responses after intestinal transplantation. Study at large: Each of the recipients got a multivisceral, liver-intestinal, or isolated intestinal transplant. The whole recipient group had anti-thymocyte globulin induction followed by tacrolimus and steroids for 2 to 3 years. Study outcomes and limitations: Maximum circulating GvH clone levels tracked with early post-transplant HvG decreases. Within allografts, high graft-versus-host to host-versus-graft clonal ratios were seen among patients with graft-donor T cell macrochimerism.

The data were produced by immunoSEQ multiplex PCR, yet TCRdb's version contains in-frame clones alone and is incomplete. The sample lists some 85,000 clones; roughly 90% were seen once. The CDR3 has 12 amino acids. With 1 base removed from V and 7 bases from J, the gap between germline ends came to 6 bases. CDR1 is SGHNT, CDR2 YYREEE, per germline (reference sequence). V and J are TRBV5-4 and TRBJ2-1; no clear D gene. The material was unstimulated CD8+ T cells sorted from spleen or lymph node cells, obtained before transplant. The receptor comes from a human donor who was the organ donor for an intestinal transplant. The CDR3 loop is CASSLSPNEQFF. The CDR3 coding sequence is TGTGCCAGCAGCTTGAGCCCAAATGAGCAGTTCTTC.